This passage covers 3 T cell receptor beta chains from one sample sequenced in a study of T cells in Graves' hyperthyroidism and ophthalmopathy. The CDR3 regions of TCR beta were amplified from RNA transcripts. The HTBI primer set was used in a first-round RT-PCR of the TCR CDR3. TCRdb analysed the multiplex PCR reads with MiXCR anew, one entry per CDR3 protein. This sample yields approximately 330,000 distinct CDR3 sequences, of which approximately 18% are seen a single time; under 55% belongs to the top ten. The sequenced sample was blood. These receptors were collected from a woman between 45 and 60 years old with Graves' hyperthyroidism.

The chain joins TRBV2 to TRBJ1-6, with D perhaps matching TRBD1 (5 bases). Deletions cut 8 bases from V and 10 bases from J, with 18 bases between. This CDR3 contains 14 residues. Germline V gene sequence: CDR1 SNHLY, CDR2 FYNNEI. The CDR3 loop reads CASAFAGGSSPLHF. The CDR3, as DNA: TGTGCCAGCGCCTTCGCCGGGGGAAGCTCACCCCTCCACTTT.

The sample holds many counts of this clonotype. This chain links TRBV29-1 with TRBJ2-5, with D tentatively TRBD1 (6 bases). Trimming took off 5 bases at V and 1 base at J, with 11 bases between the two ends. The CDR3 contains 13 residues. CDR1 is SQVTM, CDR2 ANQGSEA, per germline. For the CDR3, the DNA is TGCAGCGTTCGAGTGGGGGCCCAAGAGACCCAGTACTTC. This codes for CSVRVGAQETQYF.

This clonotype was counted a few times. CDR3 protein: CASSYSAQGGRKDGYTF. The CDR3 DNA is TGTGCCAGCAGTTACTCAGCCCAGGGGGGCAGAAAGGATGGCTACACCTTC. The chain links TRBV6-5 to TRBJ1-2; 7 nucleotides match TRBD1. The J segment lost 6 bases and the V segment lost 0 bases, leaving 13 bases of the junction unmatched. The germline V gene has CDR1 MNHEY and CDR2 SVGAGI. The CDR3 length is 17 residues.